This TCR beta chain was documented in a study of T cells in Graves' hyperthyroidism and ophthalmopathy. RNA transcripts yielded amplified TCR beta CDR3 regions. The HTBI primer set served for first-round RT-PCR of the TCR CDR3. TCRdb redid the calling of the multiplex PCR reads with MiXCR, one entry per CDR3 protein. Altogether 640,000 or so distinct CDR3 sequences are present, 13% to 15% being singletons, with the ten largest covering over 6%. Per the germline V gene, CDR1 is DFQATT and CDR2 is SNEGSKA (reference sequence). This CDR3 comprises 14 residues. V gave up 0 bases and J gave up 5 bases, with 13 bases separating them. A Clinical Activity Score of at least 3, a NOSPECS grade of at least 4 and a duration under 3 months were recorded in the ophthalmopathy patients. Findings of the study overall: Also found in blood were most expanded thyroid clonotypes above 0.001. Model-based prediction identified ophthalmopathy a median about 6 months prior to its onset.

Many counts were recorded for this clonotype. The antigen is undetermined. Sequencing was performed on blood. V and J are TRBV20-1 and TRBJ2-5, with TRBD1 as a possible D gene (6 bases). This clonotype originated in a woman in her late teens or twenties with Graves' ophthalmopathy. The CDR3 DNA follows: TGCAGTGCTAGAGACTCCAGGGGTTGGGAGACCCAGTACTTC. This translates into CSARDSRGWETQYF.